One sample yielded the 21 T cell receptor beta chains listed below, sequenced in a study of T cells in women clearing cervical HPV infection. The protocol was immunoSEQ multiplex PCR, while the TCRdb copy is restricted to in-frame clones and leaves out a portion. Its listing shows 18,000 or so clones. Specimen: blood buffy coat. The receptor source for this set is a woman between 18 and 69 years old with a cervical HPV16 infection that either progressed to CIN3+ or cleared (not recorded which).

On this clone itself: The observed sequence ends 3 residues before the CDR3 terminus, with the missing tail filled in from the germline J gene. This sequence joins TRBV13 and TRBJ2-4; D is unclear. The CDR3 is 15 amino acids. Germline CDR1 reads PRHDT; CDR2 reads FYEKMQ (reference sequence). V lost 5 bases and J lost 1, with 12 bases in between. The CDR3 DNA, read in part, is TGTGCCAGCAGCCTAGACCACGGGGCCAAAAACATT. It yields the protein CASSLDHGAKNI. The full CDR3 reads CASSLDHGAKNIQYF.

This clone counts as medium-sized by frequency. The sequence runs out 3 residues before the end of the CDR3; the remainder is reconstructed from the germline J gene. This rearrangement joins TRBV29-1 to TRBJ2-6; a weak D match, TRBD2 (5 bases). The CDR3 is made up of 13 amino acids. V was cut by 5 bases and J by 3 bases, with 8 bases left in between. CDR1 is SQVTM and CDR2 is ANQGSEA in the germline V gene. CDR3 residues: CSVQSGGANVLTF. The CDR3 bases that were read are TGCAGCGTTCAGAGCGGTGGGGCCAACGTC.

Notes on this clone: The DNA ends 3 residues before the CDR3 does, and the rest of the CDR3 is filled in from the germline J gene. The chain recombines TRBV18 with TRBJ1-2; tentatively, D is TRBD1 (5 bases). This CDR3 has 13 amino acids. Trimming shortened V by 2 bases and J by 3 bases, and 7 bases separated the two germline ends. CDR1 KGHSH and CDR2 LQKENI come from the germline V gene. Incomplete CDR3 DNA: TGTGCCAGCTCACCAGCCAGGGACTATGGC. The encoded protein is CASSPARDYG. The CDR3 reads in full as CASSPARDYGYTF.

Turning to this clone: The sequence runs out 3 residues before the end of the CDR3; the remainder is reconstructed from the germline J gene. This chain joins TRBV20-1 and TRBJ2-1, with D tentatively TRBD1 (6 bases). V lost 5 bases to trimming and J lost 9 bases, with 20 bases between them. The CDR3 has 14 residues. Germline CDR1 and CDR2: DFQATT and SNEGSKA (reference sequence). The CDR3 is CSAGGRALGSEQFF. The CDR3 DNA, read in part, is TGCAGTGCTGGGGGCCGGGCCCTAGGCAGTGAG.

On this clone: The read finishes 3 residues shy of the CDR3 end, and the germline J gene is used to complete it. The chain uses TRBV20-1 and TRBJ1-5, with D hard to call. The CDR3 is 14 residues long. With 2 bases removed from V and 3 bases from J, the gap between germline ends came to 11 bases. Germline lookup yields CDR1 DFQATT and CDR2 SNEGSKA (reference sequence). Incomplete CDR3 DNA: TGCAGTGCTAGACCGTCAACACCCAATCAGCCC. Protein sequence: CSARPSTPNQP. The full CDR3 protein is CSARPSTPNQPQHF.

Note on this clone: Read coverage stops 3 residues before the CDR3 terminus; the germline J gene supplies the remainder. V is TRBV19 and J is TRBJ1-2; D is perhaps TRBD1 (5 bases). Germline CDR1 reads LNHDA; CDR2 reads SQIVND (reference sequence). V lost 6 bases, J lost 4 bases, and 12 bases lay in between. The CDR3 is made up of 13 amino acids. The CDR3 DNA, read in part, is TGTGCCAGTAGGGATAGGGGCCCCTATGGC. Translated, it gives CASRDRGPYG. The complete CDR3 reads CASRDRGPYGYTF.

On this clone itself: The read is 3 residues too short to cover the CDR3 end, so that end is filled in from the germline J gene. V and J are TRBV4-1 and TRBJ1-4, with 9 positions matching TRBD1. Germline trimming cut 4 bases from V and 6 bases from J; bases unmatched to any gene: 6. Germline V gene lookup returns CDR1 MGHRA and CDR2 YSYEKL. The CDR3 has 15 residues. The CDR3 DNA, read in part, is TGCGCCAGCAGCCTTACAGGGGGCAAAGATGAAAAA. As protein: CASSLTGGKDEK. The entire CDR3 protein is CASSLTGGKDEKLFF.

On this clone itself: The read stops 3 residues short of the end of the CDR3; the missing end is completed from the germline J gene. This rearrangement joins TRBV7-6 to TRBJ1-6; D call uncertain. This CDR3 contains 15 residues. In germline, CDR1 is SGHVS, CDR2 FNYEAQ. Trimming removed 4 bases at V and 7 bases at J, with 14 bases between. The CDR3 is CASSSGSGRNSPLHF. Partial CDR3 DNA: TGTGCCAGCAGCTCGGGAAGCGGGAGGAATTCACCC.

Worth noting for this clone: Coverage ceases 3 residues before the CDR3 finishes, and the germline J gene fills in the end. The chain is built from TRBV7-8 and TRBJ2-7; weak D call: TRBD1 (6 bases). The CDR3 sequence is 15 residues long. Germline CDR1 SGHVS, CDR2 FQNEAQ. V shed 5 bases and J shed 1 base, with 15 bases lying between them. The part of the CDR3 DNA that was read is TGTGCCAGCAGCCCGGGCCGGGACAAATCCTACGAG. Its translation is CASSPGRDKSYE. The CDR3 reads in full as CASSPGRDKSYEQYF.

For this clone: Read coverage stops 3 residues before the CDR3 terminus; the germline J gene supplies the remainder. The J gene is TRBJ1-2, the V gene TRBV12-5, with 7 nucleotides matching TRBD1. Germline-derived CDR1 and CDR2 are LGHNT and FRNRAP. The CDR3 is made up of 14 amino acids. The V gene end was trimmed by 5 bases and the J gene end by 4 bases; junction bases not matched to a gene: 7. This chain's CDR3 is CASGPEGGPYGYTF. Incomplete CDR3 DNA: TGTGCTAGTGGTCCCGAAGGGGGCCCCTATGGC.

Details on this clone: The read gets to within 3 residues of the CDR3 end, and the germline J gene fills in the rest. The rearrangement joins TRBV6-2 or TRBV6-3 to TRBJ2-5, with 14 bases lining up with TRBD2. The germline V gene has CDR1 MNHEY and CDR2 SVGEGT. V gave up 6 bases and J gave up 7 bases; unmatched junction bases: 10. The CDR3 length is 16 residues. The covered CDR3 bases are TGTGCCAGCAGGCCCACGACTAGCGGGGGGGGTCTGACC. Its protein is CASRPTTSGGGLT. The complete CDR3 sequence is CASRPTTSGGGLTQYF.

Comment on this clone: The read comes to an end 3 residues before the CDR3 does, leaving the germline J gene to fill in the end. The chain couples TRBV4-1 to TRBJ2-3; no definite D call. Looked up from germline, CDR1 is MGHRA and CDR2 is YSYEKL. V gave up 2 bases and J gave up 1 base, with 4 bases separating them. The CDR3 sequence is 13 residues long. The sequenced CDR3 bases are TGCGCCAGCAGCCAACTCGGCACAGATACG. It is translated as CASSQLGTDT. The whole CDR3 region reads CASSQLGTDTQYF.

To note about this clone: With the read ending 3 residues before the CDR3 end, the germline J gene is used to fill in that end. The V gene is TRBV19, the J gene TRBJ2-1; the match to TRBD2 covers 8 bases. Per the germline V gene, CDR1 is LNHDA and CDR2 is SQIVND (reference sequence). V lost 8 bases to trimming and J lost 1 base; unmatched junction nucleotides: 10. This CDR3 contains 16 residues. CDR3 sequence: CASLPISSGSYNEQFF. The sequenced CDR3 bases are TGTGCCAGTCTCCCGATTTCTAGCGGGTCCTACAATGAG. Drawing the rest from reference TRBV19 and TRBJ2-1, the complete variable domain is DGGITQSPKYLFRKEGQNVTLSCEQNLNHDAMYWYRQDPGQGLRLIYYSQIVNDFQKGDIAEGYSVSREKKESFPLTVTSAQKNPTAFYLCASLPISSGSYNEQFFGPGTRLTVL.

Worth noting for this clone: The read terminates 3 residues before the CDR3 end, so the remaining end is supplied by the germline J gene. This chain joins TRBV9 and TRBJ2-7, with a possible D match to TRBD1 (5 bases). V was clipped by 0 bases and J by 2 bases, with 12 bases between them. The germline gives CDR1 SGDLS, CDR2 YYNGEE. The CDR3 is 15 amino acids. Partial CDR3 DNA: TGTGCCAGCAGCGTAGGGGCAGGGAACACCTACGAG. It specifies CASSVGAGNTYE. The entire CDR3 reads CASSVGAGNTYEQYF.

The DNA read from the CDR3 is TGCAGTGCTAAGCGGGTTTACAATGAG. It yields the protein CSAKRVYNE. The whole CDR3 protein reads CSAKRVYNEQFF. The chain uses TRBV20-1 and TRBJ2-1, with D possibly matching TRBD2 (6 bases). The missing CDR3 end, 3 residues past where the read stops, is filled in from the germline J gene. V lost 4 bases to trimming and J lost 4 bases, with 8 bases between them. This CDR3 has 12 amino acids. Germline assignment: CDR1 DFQATT and CDR2 SNEGSKA (reference sequence).

About this clone: The read ends 3 residues early relative to the CDR3; the germline J gene fills the gap. The V gene is TRBV2, the J gene TRBJ1-1; D unresolved. From germline, CDR1 is SNHLY and CDR2 FYNNEI. The V and J ends lost 8 bases and 6 bases respectively, with 19 bases between them. This CDR3 is built from 14 residues. CDR3 sequence reads: CASSFTVEAAEAFF. The sequenced part of the CDR3 DNA is TGTGCCAGCTCTTTTACGGTGGAGGCGGCTGAA.

A remark on this clone: The CDR3 extends 3 residues past the end of the read, so its final part is completed from the germline J gene. The chain is built from TRBV6-1 and TRBJ1-2; TRBD1 might be the D (6 bases). Germline lookup yields CDR1 MNHNS and CDR2 SASEGT. The ends were cut back, 4 bases at V and 4 bases at J, with 19 bases in the middle. This CDR3 spans 16 amino acids. This CDR3 reads CASSGGAGARGYGYTF. The DNA read from the CDR3 is TGTGCCAGCAGTGGAGGGGCAGGGGCCCGGGGCTATGGC.

With respect to this clone: The read ends 3 residues shy of where the CDR3 ends; the end is completed using the germline J gene. The V and J genes are TRBV2 and TRBJ2-2; TRBD1 aligns across 7 bases. Germline V gene data show CDR1 as SNHLY and CDR2 as FYNNEI. The junction had 9 bases not matched to a gene; V was cut back by 6 bases and J by 2 bases. CDR3 size: 16 residues. The CDR3 bases that were read are TGTGCCAGCAGCGACAGGGCCCCTCTTAACACCGGGGAG. Translation: CASSDRAPLNTGE. The entire CDR3 reads CASSDRAPLNTGELFF.

With regard to this clone: The CDR3 end is not reached by the read, which stops 3 residues before it; the germline J gene fills it in. Other nucleotide sequences from this sample produce the same CDR3. This rearrangement joins TRBV24-1 to TRBJ2-3, with 7 bases matching TRBD2. The junction had 9 bases not matched to a gene; V was cut back by 3 bases and J by 1 base. The CDR3 loop spans 17 amino acids. Germline assignment: CDR1 KGHDR and CDR2 SFDVKD. The CDR3 bases that were read are TGTGCCACCAGTGATCAGGGCCTAGCGGACCGCACAGATACG. Protein product: CATSDQGLADRTDT. The full-length CDR3 reads as CATSDQGLADRTDTQYF.

On this clone: The CDR3 goes on 3 residues after the read ends, and that part is filled in from the germline J gene. The chain employs TRBV20-1 and TRBJ2-3; 12 bases fit TRBD2. Germline lookup yields CDR1 DFQATT and CDR2 SNEGSKA (reference sequence). V lost 3 bases and J lost 4; bases outside the gene matches: 5. There are 15 residues in the CDR3. Partial CDR3 DNA: TGCAGTGCTAGGCCCCTAGCGGGAGGGGCAGATACG. Amino acid sequence: CSARPLAGGADT. The whole CDR3 sequence reads CSARPLAGGADTQYF.

CDR3 amino acids: CASSPGGGSYEQYF. The sequenced part of the CDR3 DNA is TGTGCCAGCTCACCGGGGGGTGGTTCCTACGAG. This chain uses TRBV18 with TRBJ2-7; D perhaps matches TRBD2 (6 bases). The read gets to within 3 residues of the CDR3 end, and the germline J gene fills in the rest. CDR1 is KGHSH, CDR2 LQKENI, per germline. Trimming removed 3 bases at V and 1 base at J, with 10 bases between. The CDR3 is made up of 14 amino acids.